Each of the 7 T cell receptor beta chains below was sequenced from the same sample in a study of blood T cell repertoires in COVID-19 (dated by TCRdb to about 2020). The library was obtained by the immunoSEQ multiplex PCR assay. Sourced from immuneACCESS, this table was stored by TCRdb with only in-frame sequences that have V and J called. A share of the clones is absent; for the studies checked, an unresolved V gene accounts for under half, and the remainder has no known explanation. Recorded for this sample are some 400,000 clones; approximately 89% of them occurred a single time. Roughly 2% of the sample is held by the ten biggest clonotypes. Sequenced sample: peripheral blood. The source of these receptors is a woman aged 55 to 70 with COVID-19, enrolled during active disease.

This chain uses TRBV2 with TRBJ1-5, with TRBD1 identical over 8 bases. From germline, CDR1 is SNHLY and CDR2 FYNNEI. This CDR3 is 13 amino acids long. The ends lost 7 bases at V and 3 bases at J; junction bases unmatched: 2. CDR3 sequence: CASTGQVNQPQHF. The CDR3 region has the DNA TGTGCCAGCACGGGACAGGTCAATCAGCCCCAGCATTTT.

The rearrangement uses TRBV2 and TRBJ1-4, with D unresolved. Trimming cost V 6 bases and J 8 bases, with 10 bases left between them. CDR1 SNHLY and CDR2 FYNNEI come from the germline V gene. The CDR3 length is 12 residues. CDR3 bases: TGTGCCAGCAGGGCAGGATCGGAAAAACTGTTTTTT. Protein: CASRAGSEKLFF.

The CDR3 coding sequence is TGTGCCAGCAGTTTATTTAGGGAGGTAGGGACTGAAGCTTTCTTT. Amino acids: CASSLFREVGTEAFF. The rearrangement joins TRBV28 to TRBJ1-1; no firm D call. This CDR3 is built from 15 residues. Germline V lookup: CDR1 MDHEN, CDR2 SYDVKM. With 1 base removed from V and 5 bases from J, the gap between germline ends came to 14 bases.

The genes are TRBV19 and TRBJ1-1; D unresolved. Germline CDR1 LNHDA, CDR2 SQIVND (reference sequence). Trimming took off 5 bases at V and 6 bases at J, with 22 bases between the two ends. The length of the CDR3 is 16 residues. The CDR3 region has the DNA TGTGCCAGTAGTTCCGGGGAGGATTGGGCTCGCGCTGAAGCTTTCTTT. Its protein product is CASSSGEDWARAEAFF.

This chain links TRBV7-3 with TRBJ2-1; the match to TRBD2 covers 11 bases. V shed 3 bases, J shed 6 bases, and the junction held 10 bases outside the gene matches. In germline, CDR1 is SGHTA, CDR2 FQGTGA. This CDR3 is built from 17 residues. CDR3 residues: CASSFTSGGPGGNEQFF. The CDR3 DNA follows: TGTGCCAGCAGCTTTACTAGCGGGGGCCCGGGGGGCAATGAGCAGTTCTTC.

This chain uses TRBV3-1 (or the pseudogene TRBV3-2) with TRBJ1-3, with D perhaps TRBD1 (5 bases). The CDR3 contains 15 residues. Germline CDR1 LGHDT, CDR2 YNNKEL (reference sequence). The germline V and J ends were trimmed by 4 bases and 4 bases, with 14 bases remaining between them. The CDR3: CASSPARAIGNTIYF. The CDR3 nucleotides read TGTGCCAGCAGCCCCGCCAGGGCCATCGGAAACACCATATATTTT.

The V call is TRBV6-5, the J call TRBJ1-1; D ambiguous. Germline lookup yields CDR1 MNHEY and CDR2 SVGAGI. V shed 8 bases and J shed 1 base, with 11 bases lying between them. The CDR3 is made up of 13 amino acids. CDR3 nucleotides: TGTGCCAGCGAAGGTCGACAGAACACTGAAGCTTTCTTT. Translation: CASEGRQNTEAFF.